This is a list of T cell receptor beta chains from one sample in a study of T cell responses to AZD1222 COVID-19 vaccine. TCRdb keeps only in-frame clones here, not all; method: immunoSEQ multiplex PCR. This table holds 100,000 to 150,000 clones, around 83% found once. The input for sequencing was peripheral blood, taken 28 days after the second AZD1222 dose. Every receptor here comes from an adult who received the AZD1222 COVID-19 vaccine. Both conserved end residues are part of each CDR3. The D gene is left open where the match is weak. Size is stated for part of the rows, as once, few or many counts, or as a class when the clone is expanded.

CDR3: CASSEQGNQPQHF
DNA: TGTGCCAGCAGTGAACAGGGCAATCAGCCCCAGCATTTT
D: -
J: TRBJ1-5
V: TRBV6-4
size: -

CDR3: CASSRRGQGETQYF
DNA: TGCGCCAGCAGCCGGAGAGGGCAGGGCGAGACCCAGTACTTC
D: -
J: TRBJ2-5
V: TRBV4-3
size: once

CDR3: CASSDSGYGYTF
DNA: TGTGCCAGCAGTGATTCGGGCTATGGCTACACCTTC
D: -
J: TRBJ1-2
V: TRBV2
size: -

CDR3: CASSFGQYTEAFF
DNA: TGTGCCAGCAGCTTCGGACAGTACACTGAAGCTTTCTTT
D: -
J: TRBJ1-1
V: TRBV11-2
size: once

CDR3: CASSPLVGTGAEKLFF
DNA: TGTGCCAGCAGCCCGTTAGTAGGGACAGGGGCAGAAAAACTGTTTTTT
D: TRBD1
J: TRBJ1-4
V: TRBV3-1/TRBV3-2
size: -

CDR3: CASSEGEDRAYEQYF
DNA: TGTGCCAGCAGTGAAGGCGAGGATAGGGCCTACGAGCAGTACTTC
D: -
J: TRBJ2-7
V: TRBV6-1
size: once

CDR3: CASSKTEGRGPYNEQFF
DNA: TGTGCCAGCTCAAAGACCGAGGGCAGGGGCCCATACAATGAGCAGTTCTTC
D: -
J: TRBJ2-1
V: TRBV18
size: -

CDR3: CASSSGYYEQYF
DNA: TGTGCCAGCAGCTCAGGCTATTACGAGCAGTACTTC
D: -
J: TRBJ2-7
V: TRBV7-9
size: -

CDR3: CASSLAGSYEQYF
DNA: TGTGCCAGCAGCTTGGCAGGTTCCTACGAGCAGTACTTC
D: -
J: TRBJ2-7
V: TRBV11-1
size: once

CDR3: CSVETGQDYEQYF
DNA: TGCAGCGTTGAAACGGGACAGGATTACGAGCAGTACTTC
D: TRBD1
J: TRBJ2-7
V: TRBV29-1
size: -

CDR3: CASRPGLAGGTDTQYF
DNA: TGTGCCAGCAGACCGGGACTAGCGGGGGGCACAGATACGCAGTATTTT
D: TRBD2
J: TRBJ2-3
V: TRBV5-4
size: -

CDR3: CASSILAEAFF
DNA: TGTGCCAGCAGCATACTGGCTGAAGCTTTCTTT
D: -
J: TRBJ1-1
V: TRBV6-2/TRBV6-3
size: once

CDR3: CASSPKMESNTEAFF
DNA: TGTGCCAGCTCACCAAAAATGGAGTCGAACACTGAAGCTTTCTTT
D: -
J: TRBJ1-1
V: TRBV18
size: -

CDR3: CASSGRSTEAFF
DNA: TGCGCCAGCAGCGGCCGGAGTACTGAAGCTTTCTTT
D: -
J: TRBJ1-1
V: TRBV10-1
size: -

CDR3: CASSSQSDTGELFF
DNA: TGTGCCAGTAGTTCCCAGAGCGACACCGGGGAGCTGTTTTTT
D: -
J: TRBJ2-2
V: TRBV19
size: few

CDR3: CASSSDRGSPLHF
DNA: TGTGCCAGCAGTTCGGACAGGGGATCACCCCTCCACTTT
D: TRBD1
J: TRBJ1-6
V: TRBV7-2
size: -

CDR3: CASSESKGHLSSSNQPQHF
DNA: TGCGCCAGCAGTGAGTCAAAGGGACACCTTAGTTCTAGCAATCAGCCCCAGCATTTT
D: -
J: TRBJ1-5
V: TRBV10-1
size: once

CDR3: CASSPGFQPTRGTEAFF
DNA: TGCGCCAGCAGTCCGGGTTTTCAACCTACCCGCGGCACTGAAGCTTTCTTT
D: -
J: TRBJ1-1
V: TRBV5-1
size: -

CDR3: CASSLRGMGGRANEQYF
DNA: TGTGCCAGCAGTTTACGGGGGATGGGCGGGAGGGCCAACGAGCAGTACTTC
D: TRBD2
J: TRBJ2-7
V: TRBV27
size: -

CDR3: CASSTTGFGNTIYF
DNA: TGTGCCAGCAGTACCACAGGATTCGGAAACACCATATATTTT
D: -
J: TRBJ1-3
V: TRBV25-1
size: -